The source of this T cell receptor beta chain is a study of cytomegalovirus exposure and HLA in healthy donors. Study background: The same platform used for the 600 to 750 first-cohort repertoires was also used for the 120 or so validation repertoires, as a later analysis reported. Notes on the study in general: The authors enumerated some 170 TCR beta chains as linked to cytomegalovirus. There were three CMV-associated chains whose specificity for CMV antigens was confirmed in vitro.

The validation cohort, a group of some 120 subjects, included the donors and was separate from the roughly 670-subject first cohort. This CDR3 contains 15 residues. Trimming stripped 6 bases from V and 3 bases from J, with 16 bases between. Looked up from germline, CDR1 is SGDLS and CDR2 is YYNGEE. Profiled with immunoSEQ multiplex PCR; TCRdb holds only in-frame clones, not every one. The sample holds about 180,000 clones; 85% are singletons and the top ten take more than 15%. Comment on this clone: Its antigen is undetermined.

What was sequenced was PBMCs. V usage is TRBV9 and J usage is TRBJ2-1; tentatively, D is TRBD2 (6 bases). The clonotype comes from a man between 18 and 35 years old in good health and CMV-seropositive. CDR3 sequence: CASTIGDSLYNEQFF. In nucleotides, the CDR3 is TGTGCCAGCACAATCGGGGACTCACTCTACAATGAGCAGTTCTTC.